One sample yielded the 7 T cell receptor beta chains listed below, sequenced in a study of CD8 T cells in Susac syndrome. RNA totalling roughly 0.45 to 1 ug underwent reverse transcription with random hexamers. TCRdb independently ran MiXCR on the immunoSEQ multiplex PCR reads; one entry per CDR3 protein. Of roughly 120,000 distinct CDR3 sequences in the sample, roughly 95% are singletons; the top ten hold roughly 0.099%. Sample: CD4+ T cells from PBMCs. The receptors stem from a human donor in good health.

The J gene is TRBJ1-6, the V gene TRBV28, with 7 bases that match TRBD1. Trimming at V came to 5 bases and at J to 0 bases, leaving 10 bases not matched to a gene. Germline assignment: CDR1 MDHEN and CDR2 SYDVKM. The CDR3 totals 18 residues. In DNA form, the CDR3 reads TGTGCCAGCAGTCCCCTGGGAGGGGGCGCCTCCTATAATTCACCCCTCCACTTT. It encodes CASSPLGGGASYNSPLHF.

The J gene is TRBJ2-7, the V gene TRBV3-1; 8 bases match TRBD2. The V segment lost 4 bases and the J segment 5 bases; nucleotides outside the gene matches: 16. The CDR3 extends over 17 amino acids. Germline loops: CDR1 LGHDT, CDR2 YNNKEL (reference sequence). The CDR3 DNA follows: TGTGCCAGCAGCCCTCGACTAGCGCCCATCCCGGCGGACGAGCAGTACTTC. This encodes CASSPRLAPIPADEQYF.

The rearrangement joins TRBV19 to TRBJ2-6, with D uncertain. V was clipped by 1 base and J by 0 bases, with 7 bases between them. Germline V lookup: CDR1 LNHDA, CDR2 SQIVND (reference sequence). The CDR3 runs to 16 residues. In DNA, the CDR3 is TGTGCCAGTAGTATAGCCAGAAGCTCTGGGGCCAACGTCCTGACTTTC. Its protein product is CASSIARSSGANVLTF.

V gene TRBV18 combines with J gene TRBJ2-3; 10 bases align to TRBD2. CDR3 size: 16 residues. The J segment lost 4 bases and the V segment lost 3 bases, leaving 7 bases of the junction unmatched. The V gene's germline CDR1 is KGHSH and CDR2 LQKENI. The CDR3 region has the DNA TGTGCCAGCTCACCCGAGCGGGGGGGCCGATCAGATACGCAGTATTTT. This codes for CASSPERGGRSDTQYF.

The chain has TRBV29-1 and TRBJ2-2, with a possible D match to TRBD1 (6 bases). Germline lookup yields CDR1 SQVTM and CDR2 ANQGSEA. The CDR3 runs 14 residues. V was clipped by 3 bases and J by 4 bases, with 12 bases between them. This chain's CDR3 is CSVDRGAGTGELFF. The CDR3 region has the DNA TGCAGCGTTGACAGGGGCGCCGGCACCGGGGAGCTGTTTTTT.

The V gene is TRBV5-1, the J gene TRBJ2-2, with 10 bases lining up with TRBD1. The CDR3 spans 16 residues. Trimming at V came to 4 bases and at J to 12 bases, leaving 15 bases not matched to a gene. From germline, CDR1 is SGHRS and CDR2 YFSETQ. CDR3 DNA: TGCGCCAGCAGCAACGGGACAGGGGACAGGCATGGTCAGCTGTTTTTT. Translated, it gives CASSNGTGDRHGQLFF.

V is TRBV29-1 and J is TRBJ2-3; D is unresolved. V was shortened by 4 bases and J by 0 bases, with 5 bases between the two germline ends. This CDR3 contains 12 residues. CDR1 SQVTM and CDR2 ANQGSEA come from the germline V gene. This CDR3 reads CSVVLSTDTQYF. The CDR3, as DNA: TGCAGCGTTGTCCTAAGCACAGATACGCAGTATTTT.